The next 8 T cell receptor beta chains were all read from a single sample in a study of blood T cell repertoires in COVID-19. Data came from immunoSEQ multiplex PCR; TCRdb stores just in-frame clones and leaves some out. Of 90,000 or so clones in the sample, around 90% were seen once. Sample: peripheral blood. Every receptor here comes from a man aged 55-75 years with COVID-19, enrolled during active disease.

This chain joins TRBV6-2 or TRBV6-3 and TRBJ1-1, with no clear D. The CDR3 is 15 residues long. The V gene lost 0 bases and the J gene lost 4 bases, with 12 bases spanning the gap. CDR1 and CDR2 (germline): MNHEY, SVGEGT. The CDR3 coding sequence is TGTGCCAGCAGTTACTCGAGAGGTGGTGCCACTGAAGCTTTCTTT. As protein: CASSYSRGGATEAFF.

The chain joins TRBV4-1 to TRBJ2-2; D is ambiguous. The CDR3 runs 18 residues. Deletions cut 1 base from V and 0 bases from J, with 15 bases between. The germline V gene encodes CDR1 MGHRA and CDR2 YSYEKL. The CDR3 DNA reads as TGCGCCAGCAGCCAAGCGACTGGCTACCACGCGAACACCGGGGAGCTGTTTTTT. Translating it yields CASSQATGYHANTGELFF.

CDR3 coding DNA: TGTGCCAGCAGTTACTACAGAGTCACCGGGGAGCTGTTTTTT. Protein product: CASSYYRVTGELFF. This sequence joins TRBV6-5 and TRBJ2-2; no firm D call. The CDR3 runs to 14 residues. Germline V gene data show CDR1 as MNHEY and CDR2 as SVGAGI. V dropped 1 base and J dropped 4 bases, with 7 bases sitting between them.

The V and J genes are TRBV23-1 and TRBJ1-5; TRBD1 agrees at 7 bases. TRBV23-1 is marked as an open reading frame, function uncertain. This CDR3 region has 18 residues. Unmatched junction bases numbered 10, after V lost 0 bases and J lost 2 bases. CDR3 residues: CASSQSAGGGVGNQPQHF. In DNA, the CDR3 is TGCGCCAGCAGTCAATCGGCGGGAGGGGGCGTTGGCAATCAGCCCCAGCATTTT.

The V call is TRBV10-3, the J call TRBJ2-7; 13 positions match TRBD2. Germline V gives CDR1 ENHRY, CDR2 SYGVKD. The CDR3 extends over 15 amino acids. V lost 7 bases, J lost 4 bases, and 7 bases stayed unmatched. CDR3: CAITDGGLAGYEQYF. The DNA of the CDR3 is TGTGCCATCACCGATGGGGGACTAGCGGGATACGAGCAGTACTTC.

V and J are TRBV5-1 and TRBJ2-1; 8 bases are shared with TRBD1. Germline CDR1 and CDR2: SGHRS and YFSETQ. The CDR3 consists of 14 residues. V lost 4 bases, J lost 6 bases, and 6 bases stayed unmatched. This CDR3 is CASSLDRVGNEQFF. The CDR3 nucleotides read TGCGCCAGCAGCCTGGACAGGGTTGGCAATGAGCAGTTCTTC.

The V gene is TRBV30, the J gene TRBJ1-3, with 8 bases fitting TRBD1. The CDR3 contains 16 residues. V gave up 2 bases and J gave up 0 bases; unmatched junction bases: 6. The V gene's germline CDR1 is GTSNPN and CDR2 SVGIG (reference sequence). CDR3 loop: CAWSFRGLNSGNTIYF. As DNA, the CDR3 is TGTGCCTGGAGTTTCAGGGGGCTCAACTCTGGAAACACCATATATTTT.

The gene calls are TRBV29-1 and TRBJ2-7, with 7 positions matching TRBD1. The germline CDR1 and CDR2 sequences are SQVTM and ANQGSEA. This CDR3 spans 13 amino acids. The ends lost 6 bases at V and 1 base at J; junction bases unmatched: 6. The CDR3 coding sequence is TGCAGCGTCGTCTGGGACAGTTCCTACGAGCAGTACTTC. It specifies CSVVWDSSYEQYF.